This entry is about one T cell receptor beta chain. The data derive from a study of radiation and T cells in renal cell carcinoma. Assay: immunoSEQ multiplex PCR; the TCRdb copy retains only in-frame clones and omits some. The sample shows about 78,000 clones, 80% to 90% of them seen only once. Germline CDR1 reads DFQATT; CDR2 reads SNEGSKA (reference sequence). The CDR3 is 11 residues long. V lost 5 bases, J lost 4 bases, and 9 bases lay in between. The time point: blood 4 weeks post-SBRT, at nephrectomy. Treatment meaning: 15 Gy SBRT to primary tumor, nephrectomy 4 weeks later. Serial blood draws occurred at baseline and 2 and 4 weeks post-SBRT. Clear cell pathology was present in this patient's renal cell carcinoma.

The sample consisted of blood, taken from a patient whose treatment included radiotherapy and nephrectomy. This TCR was sampled from a woman in her sixties or seventies with renal cell carcinoma. V usage is TRBV20-1 and J usage is TRBJ2-7; D is unclear. This CDR3 reads CSAAPGYEQYF. CDR3 bases: TGCAGTGCTGCCCCGGGTTACGAGCAGTACTTC.